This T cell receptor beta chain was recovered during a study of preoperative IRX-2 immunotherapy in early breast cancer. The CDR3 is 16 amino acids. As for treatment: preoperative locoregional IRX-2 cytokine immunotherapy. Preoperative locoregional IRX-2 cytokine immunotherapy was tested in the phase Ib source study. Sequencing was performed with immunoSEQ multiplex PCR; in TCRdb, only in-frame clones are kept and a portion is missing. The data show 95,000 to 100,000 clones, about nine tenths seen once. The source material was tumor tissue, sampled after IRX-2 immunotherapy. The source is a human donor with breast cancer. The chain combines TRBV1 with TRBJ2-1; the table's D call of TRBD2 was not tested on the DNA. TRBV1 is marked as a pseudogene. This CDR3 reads CASSHEATSGVNEQFF. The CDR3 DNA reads TGCGCCAGCAGCCACGAAGCTACTAGCGGGGTGAATGAGCAGTTCTTC.